Following are 9 T cell receptor beta chains from one sample sequenced in a study of cytomegalovirus exposure and HLA in healthy donors. 13 Jbeta primers and 60 Vbeta primers were used for the PCR. Produced via immunoSEQ multiplex PCR; TCRdb's table is partial and in-frame only. Here the sample spans under 150,000 clones, 76% being singletons. Sequenced sample: PBMCs. The receptors stem from a female donor in good health and CMV-seropositive.

This clone showed up just once. The chain is built from TRBV2 and TRBJ2-1; D uncertain. V was pared by 5 bases and J by 5 bases, with 7 bases between. The germline CDR1 and CDR2 sequences are SNHLY and FYNNEI. The CDR3 has 12 residues. In DNA form, the CDR3 reads TGTGCCAGCAGTTACGGAGACAATGAGCAGTTCTTC. This sequence encodes CASSYGDNEQFF.

This clone occurred once. The V and J genes are TRBV28 and TRBJ1-2; D uncertain. V lost 2 bases, J lost 3 bases, and 7 bases lay in between. Germline V lookup: CDR1 MDHEN, CDR2 SYDVKM. There are 13 residues in the CDR3. The DNA for the CDR3 is TGTGCCAGCAGTTTAGGGAGGGACTATGGCTACACCTTC. Translated, it gives CASSLGRDYGYTF.

Worth noting for this clone: This likely comes from a read error, as the CDR3 has no conserved phenylalanine or tryptophan at its end. V usage is TRBV2 and J usage is TRBJ1-6; TRBD1 matches at 7 bases. The CDR3 totals 15 residues. Germline values: CDR1 SNHLY, CDR2 FYNNEI. V lost 6 bases and J lost 5; bases outside the gene matches: 7. In DNA form, the CDR3 reads TGTGCCAGCAGCTATACAGGGGTACATAATTCACCCCTCCACTCT. This codes for CASSYTGVHNSPLHS.

Concerning this clone itself: A read error may produce the germline difference seen at one junction end. Other DNA sequences in the sample encode the same CDR3. The chain employs TRBV5-4 and TRBJ1-2, with D tentatively TRBD1 (6 bases). This CDR3 has 13 amino acids. CDR1 is SGHNT, CDR2 YYREEE, per germline (reference sequence). CDR3: CASSLDRNYGYTF. CDR3 DNA sequence: TGTGCCAGCAGTTTGGACAGAAACTATGGCTACACCTTC.

The genes are TRBV10-3 and TRBJ1-2, with D perhaps matching TRBD1 (6 bases). The CDR3 loop spans 16 amino acids. Germline loops: CDR1 ENHRY, CDR2 SYGVKD. The V end lost 2 bases, the J end lost 6 bases, and 19 bases lay between the germline ends. This CDR3 is CAISEARTGNWNGYTF. The CDR3 coding sequence is TGTGCCATCAGTGAGGCACGTACAGGGAATTGGAATGGCTACACCTTC.

V is TRBV1 and J is TRBJ2-7; TRBD1, the table's D call, lacks a check against the DNA. TRBV1 constitutes a pseudogene. This CDR3 spans 18 amino acids. The CDR3 is CTSSQEVRQTWAGNEQYF. CDR3 DNA sequence: TGCACCAGCAGCCAAGAGGTCAGACAGACGTGGGCAGGGAACGAGCAGTACTTC.

This chain connects TRBV5-4 to TRBJ1-2, with 8 bases matching TRBD1. Unmatched junction bases numbered 8, after V lost 2 bases and J lost 8 bases. Per germline, CDR1 SGHNT and CDR2 YYREEE (reference sequence). The CDR3 spans 14 residues. In DNA form, the CDR3 reads TGTGCCAGCAGCTTCTCCAGGGGGCGCAGAGGCTACACCTTC. Translation: CASSFSRGRRGYTF.

The CDR3 DNA follows: TGTGCCAGCAGTGGATCCCCGGACTTCTATGGCTACACCTTC. It is translated as CASSGSPDFYGYTF. The rearrangement uses TRBV25-1 and TRBJ1-2; D is uncertain. The V end lost 4 bases, the J end lost 4 bases, and 13 bases lay between the germline ends. The CDR3 contains 14 residues. Germline loops: CDR1 MGHDK, CDR2 SYGVNS.

The rearrangement uses TRBV11-2 and TRBJ2-7; D possibly corresponds to TRBD2 (5 bases). V was shortened by 1 base and J by 3 bases, with 13 bases between the two germline ends. The CDR3 loop spans 15 amino acids. Germline CDR1 and CDR2: SGHAT and FQNNGV. This CDR3 is CASSLVSSPDYEQYF. CDR3 DNA: TGTGCCAGCAGCTTAGTTTCTAGCCCCGACTACGAGCAGTACTTC.